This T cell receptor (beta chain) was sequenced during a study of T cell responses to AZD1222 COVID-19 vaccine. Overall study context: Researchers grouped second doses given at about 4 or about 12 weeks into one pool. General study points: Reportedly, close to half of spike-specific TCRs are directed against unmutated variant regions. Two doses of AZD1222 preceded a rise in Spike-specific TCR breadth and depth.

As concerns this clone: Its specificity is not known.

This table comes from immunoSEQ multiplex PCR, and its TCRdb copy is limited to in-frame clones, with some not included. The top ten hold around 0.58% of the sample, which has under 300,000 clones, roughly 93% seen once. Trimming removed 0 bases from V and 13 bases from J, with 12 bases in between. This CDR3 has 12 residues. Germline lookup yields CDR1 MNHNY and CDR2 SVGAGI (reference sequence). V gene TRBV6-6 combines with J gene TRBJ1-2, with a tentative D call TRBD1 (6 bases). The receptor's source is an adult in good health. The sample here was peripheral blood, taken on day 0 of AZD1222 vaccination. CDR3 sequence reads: CASSYSNQGSTF. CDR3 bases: TGTGCCAGCAGTTACTCGAATCAGGGGTCCACCTTC.